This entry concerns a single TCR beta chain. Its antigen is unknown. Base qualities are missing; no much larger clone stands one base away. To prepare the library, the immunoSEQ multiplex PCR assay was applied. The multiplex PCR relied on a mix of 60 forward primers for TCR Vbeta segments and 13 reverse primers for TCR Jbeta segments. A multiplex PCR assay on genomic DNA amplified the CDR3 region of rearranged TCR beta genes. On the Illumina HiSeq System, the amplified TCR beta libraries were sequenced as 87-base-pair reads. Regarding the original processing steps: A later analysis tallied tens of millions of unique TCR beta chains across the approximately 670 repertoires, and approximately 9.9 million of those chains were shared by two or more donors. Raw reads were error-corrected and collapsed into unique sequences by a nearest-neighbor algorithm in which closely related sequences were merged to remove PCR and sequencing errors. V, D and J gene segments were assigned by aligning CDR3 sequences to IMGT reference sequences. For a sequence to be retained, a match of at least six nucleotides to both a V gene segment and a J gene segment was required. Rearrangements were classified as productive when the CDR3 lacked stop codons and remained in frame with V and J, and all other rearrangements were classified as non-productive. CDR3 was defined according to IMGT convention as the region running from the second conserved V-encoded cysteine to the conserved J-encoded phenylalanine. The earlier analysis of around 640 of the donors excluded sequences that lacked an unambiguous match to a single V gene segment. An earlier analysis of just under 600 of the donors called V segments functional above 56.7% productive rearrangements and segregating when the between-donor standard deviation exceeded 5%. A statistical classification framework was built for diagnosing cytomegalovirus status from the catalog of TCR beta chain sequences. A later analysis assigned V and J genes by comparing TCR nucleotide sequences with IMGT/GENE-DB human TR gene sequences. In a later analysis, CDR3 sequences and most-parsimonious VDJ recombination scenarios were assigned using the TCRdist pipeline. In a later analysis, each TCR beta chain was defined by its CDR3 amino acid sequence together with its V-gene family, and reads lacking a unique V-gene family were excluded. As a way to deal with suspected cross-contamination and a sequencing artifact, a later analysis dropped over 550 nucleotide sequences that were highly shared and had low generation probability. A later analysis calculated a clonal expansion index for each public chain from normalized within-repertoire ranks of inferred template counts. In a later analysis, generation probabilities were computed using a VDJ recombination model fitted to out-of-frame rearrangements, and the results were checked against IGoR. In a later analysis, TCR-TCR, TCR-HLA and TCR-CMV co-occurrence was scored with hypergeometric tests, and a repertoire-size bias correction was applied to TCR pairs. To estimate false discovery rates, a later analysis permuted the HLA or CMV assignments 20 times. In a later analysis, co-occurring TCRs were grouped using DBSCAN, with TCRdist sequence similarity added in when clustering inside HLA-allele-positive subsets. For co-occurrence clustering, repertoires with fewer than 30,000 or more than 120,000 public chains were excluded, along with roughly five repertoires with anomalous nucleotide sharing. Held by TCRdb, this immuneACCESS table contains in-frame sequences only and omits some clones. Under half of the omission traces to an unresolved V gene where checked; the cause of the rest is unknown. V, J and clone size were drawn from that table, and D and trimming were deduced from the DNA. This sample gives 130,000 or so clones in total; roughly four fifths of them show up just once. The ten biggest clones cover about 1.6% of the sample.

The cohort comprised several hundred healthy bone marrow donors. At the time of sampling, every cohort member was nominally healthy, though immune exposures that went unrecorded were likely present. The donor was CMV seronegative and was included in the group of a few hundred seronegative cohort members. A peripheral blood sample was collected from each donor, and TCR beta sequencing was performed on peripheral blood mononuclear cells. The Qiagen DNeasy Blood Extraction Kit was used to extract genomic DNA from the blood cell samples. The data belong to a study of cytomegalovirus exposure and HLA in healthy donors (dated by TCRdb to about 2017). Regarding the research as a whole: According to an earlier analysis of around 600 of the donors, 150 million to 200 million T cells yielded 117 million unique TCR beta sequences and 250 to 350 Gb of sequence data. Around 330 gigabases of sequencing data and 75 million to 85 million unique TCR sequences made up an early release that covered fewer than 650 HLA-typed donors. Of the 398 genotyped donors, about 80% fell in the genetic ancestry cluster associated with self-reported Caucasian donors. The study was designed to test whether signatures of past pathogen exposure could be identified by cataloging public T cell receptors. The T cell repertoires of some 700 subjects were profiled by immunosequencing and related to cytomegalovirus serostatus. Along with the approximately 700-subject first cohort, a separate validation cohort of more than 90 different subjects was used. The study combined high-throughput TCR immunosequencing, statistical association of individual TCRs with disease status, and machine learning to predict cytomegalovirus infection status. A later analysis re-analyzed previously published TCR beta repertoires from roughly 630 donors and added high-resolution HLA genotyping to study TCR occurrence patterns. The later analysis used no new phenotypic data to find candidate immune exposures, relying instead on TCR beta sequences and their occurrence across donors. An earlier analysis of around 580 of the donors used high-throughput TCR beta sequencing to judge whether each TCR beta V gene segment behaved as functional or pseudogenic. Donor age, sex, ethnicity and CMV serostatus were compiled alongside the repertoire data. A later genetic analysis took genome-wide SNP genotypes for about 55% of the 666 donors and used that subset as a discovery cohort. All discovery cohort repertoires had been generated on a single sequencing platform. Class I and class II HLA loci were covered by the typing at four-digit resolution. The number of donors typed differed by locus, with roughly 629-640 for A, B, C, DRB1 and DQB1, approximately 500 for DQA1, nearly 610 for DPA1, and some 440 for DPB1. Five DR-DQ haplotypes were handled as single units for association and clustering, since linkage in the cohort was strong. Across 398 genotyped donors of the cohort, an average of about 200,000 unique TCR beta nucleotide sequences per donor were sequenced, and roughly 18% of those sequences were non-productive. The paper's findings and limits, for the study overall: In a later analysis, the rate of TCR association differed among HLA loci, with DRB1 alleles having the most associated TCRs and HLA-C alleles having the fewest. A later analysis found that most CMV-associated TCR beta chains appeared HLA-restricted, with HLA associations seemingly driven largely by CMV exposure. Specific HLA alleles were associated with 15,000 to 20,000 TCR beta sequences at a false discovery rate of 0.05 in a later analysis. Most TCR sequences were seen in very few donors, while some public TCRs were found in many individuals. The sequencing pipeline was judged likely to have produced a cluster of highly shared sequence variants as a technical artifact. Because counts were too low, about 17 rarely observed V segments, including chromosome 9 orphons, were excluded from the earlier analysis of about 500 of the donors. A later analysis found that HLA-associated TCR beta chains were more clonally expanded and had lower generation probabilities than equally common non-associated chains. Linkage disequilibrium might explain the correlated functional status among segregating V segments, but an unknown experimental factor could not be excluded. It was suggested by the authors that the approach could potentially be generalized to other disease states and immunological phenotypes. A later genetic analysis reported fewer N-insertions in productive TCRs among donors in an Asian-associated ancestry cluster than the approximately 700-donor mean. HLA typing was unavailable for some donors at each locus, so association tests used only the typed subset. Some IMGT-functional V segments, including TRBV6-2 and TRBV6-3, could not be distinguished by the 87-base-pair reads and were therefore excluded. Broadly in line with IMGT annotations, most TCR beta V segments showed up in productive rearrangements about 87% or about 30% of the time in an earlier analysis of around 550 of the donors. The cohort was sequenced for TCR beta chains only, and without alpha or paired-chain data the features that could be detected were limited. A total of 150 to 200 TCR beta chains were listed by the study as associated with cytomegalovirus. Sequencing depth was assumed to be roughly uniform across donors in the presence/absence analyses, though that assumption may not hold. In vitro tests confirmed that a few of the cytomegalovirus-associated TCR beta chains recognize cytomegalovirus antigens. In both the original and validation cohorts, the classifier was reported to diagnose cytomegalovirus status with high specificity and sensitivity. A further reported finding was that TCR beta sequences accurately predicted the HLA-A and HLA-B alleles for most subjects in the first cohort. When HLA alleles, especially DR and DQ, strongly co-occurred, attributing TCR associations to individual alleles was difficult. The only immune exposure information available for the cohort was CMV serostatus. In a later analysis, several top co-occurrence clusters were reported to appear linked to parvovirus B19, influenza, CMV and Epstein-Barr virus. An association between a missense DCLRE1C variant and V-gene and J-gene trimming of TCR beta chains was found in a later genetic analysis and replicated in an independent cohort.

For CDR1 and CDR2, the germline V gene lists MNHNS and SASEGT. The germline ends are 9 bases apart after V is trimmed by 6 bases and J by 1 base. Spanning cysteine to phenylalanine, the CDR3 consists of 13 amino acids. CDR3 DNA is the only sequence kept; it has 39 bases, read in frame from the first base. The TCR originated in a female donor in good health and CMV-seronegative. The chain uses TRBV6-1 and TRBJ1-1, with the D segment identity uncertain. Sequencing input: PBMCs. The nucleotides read TGTGCCAGCAGCCGTACAGAGAACACTGAAGCTTTCTTT. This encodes CASSRTENTEAFF.